This entry lists 32 T cell receptor beta chains sequenced from one sample in a study of T-cell reconstitution after alpha-beta-depleted transplantation in children. A library of TCRbeta sequences, prepared with unique molecular identifiers, was generated. TCRdb processed the PCR reads anew with MiXCR; each CDR3 protein has one entry. The table includes roughly 90,000 distinct CDR3 sequences, over 9% detected once. Sequenced here: PBMCs from the stem cell graft donor, sampled from the stem cell graft. These receptors all come from a human donor who donated a stem cell graft to a child with inherited bone marrow failure.

This clonotype has ten or more counts. V usage is TRBV7-2 and J usage is TRBJ2-5, with TRBD2 matching over 9 bases. The CDR3 spans 12 residues. The V segment lost 8 bases and the J segment 5 bases; nucleotides outside the gene matches: 3. The germline V gene has CDR1 SGHTA and CDR2 FQGNSA. The CDR3 here is CASWRGGETQYF. In nucleotides, the CDR3 is TGTGCCAGCTGGCGGGGGGGCGAGACCCAGTACTTC.

This chain links TRBV7-2 with TRBJ2-1; TRBD2 might be the D (6 bases). Germline-derived CDR1 and CDR2 are SGHTA and FQGNSA. CDR3 length: 15 residues. Trimming removed 7 bases at V and 0 bases at J, with 13 bases between. CDR3 sequence (DNA): TGTGCCAGCACCCCGGGACTCCTCTCCTACAATGAGCAGTTCTTC. It is translated as CASTPGLLSYNEQFF.

A remark on this clonotype: Just one base apart from a much larger clone, this may be a read error. It is likely a read error, because the conserved phenylalanine at the end of the CDR3 is missing. This chain connects TRBV24-1 to TRBJ2-7, with 9 bases that match TRBD1. Germline values: CDR1 KGHDR, CDR2 SFDVKD. Trimming took 4 bases from V and 3 from J; bases not matched to a gene: 3. The CDR3 sequence is 14 residues long. The chain's CDR3 is CATSDPGQGYEQYS. In nucleotides, the CDR3 is TGTGCCACCAGTGACCCGGGACAGGGCTACGAGCAGTACTCC.

This clonotype was counted ten times or more. The rearrangement links TRBV12-3 or TRBV12-4 to TRBJ2-5; D unresolved. Trimming left V 3 bases short and J 5 bases short, with 10 bases between. The CDR3 is made up of 13 amino acids. CDR3 nucleotide sequence: TGTGCCAGCAGTTTTCAAAGGGCCGAGACCCAGTACTTC. This codes for CASSFQRAETQYF.

This clonotype was seen only a few times. The chain carries TRBV20-1 and TRBJ1-4; D is possibly TRBD1 (5 bases). Trimming shortened V by 4 bases and J by 3 bases, and 9 bases separated the two germline ends. CDR1 DFQATT and CDR2 SNEGSKA come from the germline V gene (reference sequence). This CDR3 is 13 amino acids long. The CDR3 region has the DNA TGCAGTGCTACTCAGGGACCTAATGAAAAACTGTTTTTT. Translating gives CSATQGPNEKLFF.

The sample holds many counts of this clonotype. The chain couples TRBV20-1 to TRBJ2-7, with D tentatively TRBD2 (5 bases). The ends were cut back, 6 bases at V and 7 bases at J, with 19 bases in the middle. This CDR3 has 13 residues. In germline, CDR1 is DFQATT, CDR2 SNEGSKA (reference sequence). CDR3 coding DNA: TGCAGTGCCCCGAGCGGAGCCCGTGCGGAGCAGTACTTC. Protein sequence: CSAPSGARAEQYF.

This clonotype showed up many times. The chain combines TRBV19 with TRBJ1-5, with unresolved D. CDR1 is LNHDA, CDR2 SQIVND, per germline (reference sequence). This CDR3 spans 12 amino acids. The V gene lost 0 bases and the J gene lost 4 bases, with 1 base spanning the gap. The CDR3 DNA reads as TGTGCCAGTAGTATAGATAATCAGCCCCAGCATTTT. This translates into CASSIDNQPQHF.

The rearrangement joins TRBV5-1 to TRBJ2-2; 9 bases fit TRBD1. Germline V lookup: CDR1 SGHRS, CDR2 YFSETQ. The CDR3 loop spans 15 amino acids. With 6 bases clipped from V and 5 bases from J, the junction kept 8 bases outside the gene matches. As DNA, the CDR3 is TGCGCCAGCAAAAAACAGGGGGCTGGGACCGGGGAGCTGTTTTTT. It codes for CASKKQGAGTGELFF.

At least ten counts were recorded for this clonotype. The CDR3 DNA reads as TGCGCCAGCAGCTCGTTTGGGACGGTTGGAAACACCATATATTTT. As protein: CASSSFGTVGNTIYF. The chain links TRBV5-1 to TRBJ1-3, with D perhaps matching TRBD1 (5 bases). The V gene's germline CDR1 is SGHRS and CDR2 YFSETQ. This CDR3 has 15 residues. V was pared by 3 bases and J by 3 bases, with 13 bases between.

This clonotype was seen more than once but under ten times. V gene TRBV6-2 or TRBV6-3 combines with J gene TRBJ2-7; no firm D call. Germline V gene sequence: CDR1 MNHEY, CDR2 SVGEGT. The V and J ends lost 2 bases and 2 bases respectively, with 7 bases between them. The CDR3 length is 13 residues. The CDR3 DNA follows: TGTGCCAGCAGTTACAGGCAAACCTACGAGCAGTACTTC. This sequence encodes CASSYRQTYEQYF.

The table lists this clonotype with many counts. This chain joins TRBV12-3 or TRBV12-4 and TRBJ2-2; possibly TRBD1 for D (6 bases). V lost 5 bases to trimming and J lost 3 bases, with 7 bases between them. The CDR3 runs 13 residues. This CDR3 is CASSPGDTGELFF. DNA for the CDR3: TGTGCCAGCAGTCCAGGGGACACCGGGGAGCTGTTTTTT.

The table lists this clonotype with many counts. This chain connects TRBV5-1 to TRBJ2-7; no firm D call. Germline V gene data show CDR1 as SGHRS and CDR2 as YFSETQ. The V end was cut by 0 bases, the J end by 3 bases, with 7 bases between. This CDR3 region has 13 residues. This CDR3 is CASSLGIYYEQYF. The CDR3 DNA reads TGCGCCAGCAGCTTGGGGATCTACTACGAGCAGTACTTC.

This clonotype was observed many times. The J gene is TRBJ1-3, the V gene TRBV14; no firm D call. Germline-derived CDR1 and CDR2 are SGHDN and FVKESK. This CDR3 is 15 amino acids long. The ends were cut back, 4 bases at V and 0 bases at J, with 10 bases in the middle. In nucleotides, the CDR3 is TGTGCCAGCAGCCCCGGGCAGGCCTCTGGAAACACCATATATTTT. It encodes CASSPGQASGNTIYF.

Many counts were recorded for this clonotype. V usage is TRBV28 and J usage is TRBJ1-4; 7 bases are shared with TRBD1. V dropped 6 bases and J dropped 4; count of bases not matched to a gene: 14. Germline CDR1 reads MDHEN; CDR2 reads SYDVKM. The CDR3 extends over 17 amino acids. In nucleotides, the CDR3 is TGTGCCAGCAGACTAGGGGGAGCGGGACAGTATAATGAAAAACTGTTTTTT. This sequence encodes CASRLGGAGQYNEKLFF. Using reference TRBV28 and TRBJ1-4 for the parts outside the CDR3, the full variable domain is DVKVTQSSRYLVKRTGEKVFLECVQDMDHENMFWYRQDPGLGLRLIYFSYDVKMKEKGDIPEGYSVSREKKERFSLILESASTNQTSMYLCASRLGGAGQYNEKLFFGSGTQLSVL.

This clonotype was seen ten or more times. The chain employs TRBV7-2 and TRBJ1-1; no clear D. The CDR3 runs to 15 residues. Germline-derived CDR1 and CDR2 are SGHTA and FQGNSA. V was pared by 1 base and J by 4 bases, with 13 bases between. The CDR3 DNA sequence: TGTGCCAGCAGCTTAGGGCCGGGCTGGATCACTGAAGCTTTCTTT. Protein sequence: CASSLGPGWITEAFF.

The gene calls are TRBV4-2 and TRBJ2-7; D assignment may be TRBD1 or TRBD2 (5 bases each). CDR3 length: 12 residues. Germline V lookup: CDR1 LGHNA, CDR2 YNFKEQ. With 9 bases removed from V and 4 bases from J, the gap between germline ends came to 13 bases. The CDR3 region has the DNA TGTGCCAGGGGCTCGGGGCCATACGAGCAGTACTTC. Its translation: CARGSGPYEQYF.

This clonotype was counted many times. The rearrangement links TRBV18 to TRBJ2-7, with D perhaps matching TRBD1 (6 bases). Germline CDR1 reads KGHSH; CDR2 reads LQKENI. The V end was cut by 3 bases, the J end by 2 bases, with 11 bases between. There are 14 residues in the CDR3. Here the CDR3 DNA reads TGTGCCAGCTCACCGTGGGGGCAGACCTACGAGCAGTACTTC. It translates to CASSPWGQTYEQYF.

This clonotype was seen repeatedly, ten times or more. J is TRBJ1-5 and V is TRBV5-1; possible D gene TRBD1, 6 bases. Trimming took 3 bases from V and 1 from J, leaving 11 bases between them. CDR1 is SGHRS and CDR2 is YFSETQ in the germline V gene. The CDR3 spans 15 residues. Here the CDR3 reads CASSSGAGSNQPQHF. CDR3 bases: TGCGCCAGCAGCTCGGGGGCTGGGAGCAATCAGCCCCAGCATTTT.

This clonotype was counted many times. V is TRBV29-1 and J is TRBJ1-1; D is perhaps TRBD1 (6 bases). CDR1 and CDR2 from the germline V gene are SQVTM and ANQGSEA. The CDR3 totals 15 residues. The V end was cut by 7 bases, the J end by 4 bases, with 22 bases between. The CDR3 loop reads CSAGLVGGDGTEAFF. The CDR3 nucleotides read TGCAGCGCGGGGCTAGTGGGGGGCGACGGCACTGAAGCTTTCTTT.

Ten or more counts support this clonotype. This chain connects TRBV5-8 to TRBJ2-7; D may be TRBD1 or TRBD2 (5 bases each). CDR3 length: 16 amino acids. Looked up from germline, CDR1 is SGHTS and CDR2 is YDEGEE. V was shortened by 0 bases and J by 5 bases, with 18 bases between the two germline ends. The CDR3 spells CASSLGDGHGTHEQYF. The CDR3 DNA sequence: TGTGCCAGCAGCTTGGGGGACGGCCATGGCACCCACGAGCAGTACTTC.

This clonotype came up a few times. This sequence joins TRBV30 and TRBJ1-2; D possibly corresponds to TRBD1 (6 bases). Germline values: CDR1 GTSNPN, CDR2 SVGIG (reference sequence). V lost 0 bases and J lost 6, with 20 bases in between. The CDR3 is 16 amino acids. CDR3 region: CAWSVLWGSGEHGYTF. Written as DNA, the CDR3 is TGTGCCTGGAGTGTATTATGGGGGTCAGGGGAACATGGCTACACCTTC.

This clonotype was detected many times. V gene TRBV7-8 combines with J gene TRBJ2-1, with 11 bases identical to TRBD2. CDR1 and CDR2 (germline): SGHVS, FQNEAQ. Unmatched junction bases numbered 3, after V lost 3 bases and J lost 5 bases. The CDR3 is 15 residues long. The CDR3 is CASSLGLAANNEQFF. CDR3 sequence (DNA): TGTGCCAGCAGCTTGGGACTAGCGGCTAACAATGAGCAGTTCTTC.

This clonotype was seen repeatedly, ten times or more. The V gene is TRBV5-1, the J gene TRBJ2-5; D possibly corresponds to TRBD2 (6 bases). In germline, CDR1 is SGHRS, CDR2 YFSETQ. This CDR3 is built from 16 residues. V dropped 2 bases and J dropped 5 bases, with 19 bases sitting between them. The CDR3 reads CASSFGGFAGRETQYF. As DNA, the CDR3 is TGCGCCAGCAGCTTCGGAGGTTTCGCGGGAAGGGAGACCCAGTACTTC. The full variable domain, completed using reference TRBV5-1 and TRBJ2-5, is KAGVTQTPRYLIKTRGQQVTLSCSPISGHRSVSWYQQTPGQGLQFLFEYFSETQRNKGNFPGRFSGRQFSNSRSEMNVSTLELGDSALYLCASSFGGFAGRETQYFGPGTRLLVL.

This clonotype was counted ten times or more. This sequence joins TRBV15 and TRBJ2-5, with 8 bases lining up with TRBD2. Germline V CDR1 and CDR2: LNHNV, YYDKDF (reference sequence). The CDR3 contains 15 residues. Trimming took 0 bases from V and 5 from J; bases not matched to a gene: 5. CDR3 residues: CATSRDFGGGETQYF. The CDR3 DNA sequence: TGTGCCACCAGCAGAGATTTCGGCGGGGGGGAGACCCAGTACTTC.

This clonotype was recorded a few times. The rearrangement joins TRBV29-1 to TRBJ2-3; the D gene is possibly TRBD1 (6 bases). Germline V gives CDR1 SQVTM, CDR2 ANQGSEA. The ends were cut back, 5 bases at V and 2 bases at J, with 11 bases in the middle. The CDR3 totals 13 residues. This CDR3 is CSVNREITDTQYF. CDR3 in DNA: TGCAGCGTTAACAGGGAAATCACAGATACGCAGTATTTT.

The table lists this clonotype with many counts. V and J are TRBV4-3 and TRBJ1-6; D is undetermined. The V and J ends lost 0 bases and 7 bases respectively, with 4 bases between them. This CDR3 is built from 13 residues. The germline V gene encodes CDR1 LGHNA and CDR2 YSLEER. Here the CDR3 DNA reads TGCGCCAGCAGCCAAGACTTGAATTCACCCCTCCACTTT. This translates into CASSQDLNSPLHF.

This clonotype was seen repeatedly, ten times or more. The chain joins TRBV20-1 to TRBJ1-2, with no clear D. V lost 0 bases and J 8 bases, leaving 13 bases between the germline ends. Germline CDR1 DFQATT, CDR2 SNEGSKA (reference sequence). The CDR3 is made up of 13 amino acids. The CDR3, as DNA: TGCAGTGCTAGAGAGTATGTGGGGAAGGGCTACACCTTC. Protein sequence: CSAREYVGKGYTF.

This clonotype has only a few counts. The chain uses TRBV7-6 and TRBJ1-1; D remains unclear. The CDR3 totals 14 residues. V lost 5 bases and J lost 2, with 12 bases in between. Germline V gene data show CDR1 as SGHVS and CDR2 as FNYEAQ. CDR3 loop: CASSPRLDNTEAFF. As DNA, the CDR3 is TGTGCCAGCAGCCCTCGGTTGGACAACACTGAAGCTTTCTTT.

This clonotype was seen repeatedly, ten times or more. This chain links TRBV29-1 with TRBJ2-2; D not certain. The V gene's germline CDR1 is SQVTM and CDR2 ANQGSEA. Trimming removed 0 bases at V and 8 bases at J, with 4 bases between. The CDR3 spans 11 residues. The CDR3 spells CSVEDPGELFF. The CDR3 DNA sequence: TGCAGCGTTGAAGACCCTGGGGAGCTGTTTTTT.

This clonotype appeared many times. The rearrangement links TRBV20-1 to TRBJ1-2, with D uncertain. The CDR3 length is 13 residues. Trimming cost V 1 base and J 0 bases, with 6 bases left between them. Germline values: CDR1 DFQATT, CDR2 SNEGSKA (reference sequence). In DNA form, the CDR3 reads TGCAGTGCTAGAGGATCAGCTAACTATGGCTACACCTTC. Translated, it gives CSARGSANYGYTF.

This clonotype appeared many times. This chain connects TRBV27 to TRBJ2-1; 11 nucleotides agree with TRBD2. CDR3 size: 13 residues. Per germline, CDR1 MNHEY and CDR2 SMNVEV (reference sequence). The V segment lost 5 bases and the J segment 15 bases; nucleotides outside the gene matches: 9. CDR3 region: CASSKTLAGGLFF. The CDR3 DNA is TGTGCCAGCAGTAAGACCCTAGCGGGGGGCCTGTTCTTC.

This clonotype was counted at least ten times. The chain links TRBV5-1 to TRBJ1-5; 11 bases agree with TRBD1. Trimming removed 0 bases from V and 3 bases from J; junction bases left unmatched: 2. Per germline, CDR1 SGHRS and CDR2 YFSETQ. The CDR3 spans 16 residues. The CDR3 nucleotides are TGCGCCAGCAGCTTGGGGACAGGGGGCCCCAATCAGCCCCAGCATTTT. Its protein is CASSLGTGGPNQPQHF.